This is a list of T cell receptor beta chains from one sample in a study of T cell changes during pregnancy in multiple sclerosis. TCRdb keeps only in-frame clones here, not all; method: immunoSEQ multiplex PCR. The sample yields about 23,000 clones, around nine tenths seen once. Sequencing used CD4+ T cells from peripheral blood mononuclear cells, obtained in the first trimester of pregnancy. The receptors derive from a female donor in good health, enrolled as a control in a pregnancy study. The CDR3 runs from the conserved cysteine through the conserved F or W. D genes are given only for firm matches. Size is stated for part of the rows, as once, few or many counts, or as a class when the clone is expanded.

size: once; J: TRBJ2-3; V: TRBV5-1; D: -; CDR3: CASSSPLADKTDTQYF; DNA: TGCGCCAGCAGCTCGCCTTTAGCGGATAAAACAGATACGCAGTATTTT
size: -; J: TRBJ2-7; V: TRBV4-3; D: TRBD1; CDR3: CASSQDHTGVREQYF; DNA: TGCGCCAGCAGCCAAGATCATACAGGGGTGAGGGAGCAGTACTTC
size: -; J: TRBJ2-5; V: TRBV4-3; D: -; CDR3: CASSQDLHRTETQYF; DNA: TGCGCCAGCAGCCAAGATCTTCACAGGACGGAGACCCAGTACTTC
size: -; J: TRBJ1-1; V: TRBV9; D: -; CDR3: CASSPTDRRWTEAFF; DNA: TGTGCCAGCAGCCCAACGGACAGAAGGTGGACTGAAGCTTTCTTT
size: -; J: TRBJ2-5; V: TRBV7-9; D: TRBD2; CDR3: CASSKTGTSGQETQYF; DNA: TGTGCCAGCAGCAAGACCGGGACTAGCGGCCAAGAGACCCAGTACTTC
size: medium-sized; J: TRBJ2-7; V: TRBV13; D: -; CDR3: CASSLRGSPYEQYF; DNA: TGTGCCAGCAGCTTAAGAGGGAGTCCCTACGAGCAGTACTTC
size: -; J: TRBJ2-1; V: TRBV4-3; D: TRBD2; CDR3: CASSQEGGVPYNEQFF; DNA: TGCGCCAGCAGCCAAGAGGGGGGGGTTCCCTACAATGAGCAGTTCTTC
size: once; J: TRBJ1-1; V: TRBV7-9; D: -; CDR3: CASSLVEKLAFF; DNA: TGTGCCAGCAGCTTAGTTGAGAAGTTGGCTTTCTTT
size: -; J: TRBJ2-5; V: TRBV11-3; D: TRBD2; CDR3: CASSLGGLAGQETQYF; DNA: TGTGCCAGCAGCTTAGGGGGACTAGCGGGACAAGAGACCCAGTACTTC
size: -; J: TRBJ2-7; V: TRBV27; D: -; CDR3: CASSWQNSYEQYF; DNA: TGTGCCAGCAGTTGGCAGAACTCCTACGAGCAGTACTTC
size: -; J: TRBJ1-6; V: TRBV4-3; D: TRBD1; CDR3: CASSQAGQGESPLHF; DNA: TGCGCCAGCAGCCAGGCAGGACAGGGGGAATCACCCCTCCACTTT
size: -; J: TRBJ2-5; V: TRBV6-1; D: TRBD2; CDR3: CASSGGLAGFQETQYF; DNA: TGTGCCAGCAGTGGGGGACTAGCGGGGTTCCAAGAGACCCAGTACTTC
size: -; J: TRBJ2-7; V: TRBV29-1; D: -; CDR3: CSVEFMYEQYF; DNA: TGCAGCGTTGAATTCATGTACGAGCAGTACTTC
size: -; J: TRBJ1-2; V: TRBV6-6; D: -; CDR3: CASTTLRDYGYTF; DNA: TGTGCCAGCACGACCCTCCGGGATTATGGCTACACCTTC
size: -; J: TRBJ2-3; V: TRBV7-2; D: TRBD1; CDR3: CASSLPGTAYTDTQYF; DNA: TGTGCCAGCAGCTTGCCCGGGACAGCCTACACAGATACGCAGTATTTT
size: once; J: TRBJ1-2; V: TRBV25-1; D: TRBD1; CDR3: CASSEYLTGPYGYTF; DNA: TGTGCCAGCAGTGAATATTTGACAGGGCCCTATGGCTACACCTTC
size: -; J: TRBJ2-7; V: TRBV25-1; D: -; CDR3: CASSEYWGGRDEQYF; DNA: TGTGCCAGCAGTGAATATTGGGGGGGCCGGGACGAGCAGTACTTC
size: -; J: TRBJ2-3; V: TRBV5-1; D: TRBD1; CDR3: CASSFDRGRIDTQYF; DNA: TGCGCCAGCAGCTTCGACAGGGGGCGTATAGATACGCAGTATTTT
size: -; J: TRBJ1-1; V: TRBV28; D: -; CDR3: CASSPDTRRPGQMNTEAFF; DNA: TGTGCCAGCAGTCCGGACACCCGTCGCCCCGGTCAAATGAACACTGAAGCTTTCTTT
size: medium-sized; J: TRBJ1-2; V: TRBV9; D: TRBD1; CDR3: CASSVRQGYGYTF; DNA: TGTGCCAGCAGCGTAAGACAGGGCTATGGCTACACCTTC
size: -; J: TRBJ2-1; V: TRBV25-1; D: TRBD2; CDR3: CASSIAGGTSEQFF; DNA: TGTGCCAGCAGCATAGCGGGGGGTACAAGTGAGCAGTTCTTC
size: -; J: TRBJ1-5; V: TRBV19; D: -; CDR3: CASSIIEIRQPQHF; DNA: TGTGCCAGTAGTATTATTGAGATCCGTCAGCCCCAGCATTTT
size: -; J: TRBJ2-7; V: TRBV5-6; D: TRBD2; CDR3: CASSLRTSWGREQYF; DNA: TGTGCCAGCAGCTTGCGGACTAGCTGGGGTCGGGAGCAGTACTTC
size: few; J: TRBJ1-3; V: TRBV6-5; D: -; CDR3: CASSSNGGTDTIYF; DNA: TGTGCCAGCAGTTCAAACGGCGGTACCGACACCATATATTTT
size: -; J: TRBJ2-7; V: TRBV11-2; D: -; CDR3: CASSLGFAKPGGSYEQYF; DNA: TGTGCCAGCAGCTTAGGTTTCGCCAAGCCCGGAGGTTCCTACGAGCAGTACTTC
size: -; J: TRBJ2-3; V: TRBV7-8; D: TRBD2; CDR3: CASSSRTSGITDTQYF; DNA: TGTGCCAGCAGCTCCCGGACTAGCGGAATCACAGATACGCAGTATTTT
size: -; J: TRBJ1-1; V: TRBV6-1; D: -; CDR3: CASSAVRVAEAFF; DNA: TGTGCCAGCAGTGCGGTCAGGGTGGCTGAAGCTTTCTTT
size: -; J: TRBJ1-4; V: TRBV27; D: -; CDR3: CASSLSWGGPNEKLFF; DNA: TGTGCCAGCAGTTTATCGTGGGGGGGCCCTAATGAAAAACTGTTTTTT
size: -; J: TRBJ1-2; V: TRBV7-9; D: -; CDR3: CASSLMAGNYGYTF; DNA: TGTGCCAGCAGCTTAATGGCAGGGAACTATGGCTACACCTTC
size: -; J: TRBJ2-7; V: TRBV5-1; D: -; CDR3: CASSEGSKVGTTYEQYF; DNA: TGCGCCAGCAGCGAGGGATCCAAGGTTGGCACAACCTACGAGCAGTACTTC
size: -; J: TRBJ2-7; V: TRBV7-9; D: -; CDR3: CASSLTSEQYF; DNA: TGTGCCAGCAGCTTAACGAGCGAGCAGTACTTC
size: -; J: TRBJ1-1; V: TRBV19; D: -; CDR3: CASTPVIGQPENTEAFF; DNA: TGTGCCAGTACCCCCGTTATAGGACAGCCCGAGAACACTGAAGCTTTCTTT
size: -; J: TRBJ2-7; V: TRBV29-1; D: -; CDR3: CSVAGVSYEQYF; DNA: TGCAGCGTTGCAGGGGTCTCCTACGAGCAGTACTTC
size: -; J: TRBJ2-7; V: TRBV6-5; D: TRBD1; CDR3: CASSYSRSGGYEQYF; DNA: TGTGCCAGCAGTTACTCGAGGTCAGGGGGTTACGAGCAGTACTTC
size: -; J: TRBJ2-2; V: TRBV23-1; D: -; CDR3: CASSLDNGTTTGELFF; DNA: TGCGCCAGCAGTCTAGATAACGGGACAACCACCGGGGAGCTGTTTTTT
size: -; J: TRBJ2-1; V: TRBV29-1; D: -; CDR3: CSVAPGGLNNEQFF; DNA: TGCAGCGTTGCCCCAGGGGGGCTCAACAATGAGCAGTTCTTC
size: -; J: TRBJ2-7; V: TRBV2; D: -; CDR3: CASSEQGLGADGEQYF; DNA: TGTGCCAGCAGTGAACAGGGGTTGGGGGCCGATGGGGAGCAGTACTTC
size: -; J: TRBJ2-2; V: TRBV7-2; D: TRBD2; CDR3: CASSPLAGGNTGELFF; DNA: TGTGCCAGCAGCCCCCTAGCGGGGGGTAACACCGGGGAGCTGTTTTTT
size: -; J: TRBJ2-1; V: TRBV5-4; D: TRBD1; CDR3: CASSSFRDRVNEQFF; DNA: TGTGCCAGCAGCAGCTTCCGGGACAGGGTTAATGAGCAGTTCTTC
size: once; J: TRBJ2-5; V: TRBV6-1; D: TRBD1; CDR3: CASSDPQGRGTETQYF; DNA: TGTGCCAGCAGTGATCCACAGGGCAGGGGGACAGAGACCCAGTACTTC
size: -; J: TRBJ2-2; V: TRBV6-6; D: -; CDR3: CASSPLASGELFF; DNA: TGTGCCAGCAGTCCGCTAGCGAGCGGGGAGCTGTTTTTT
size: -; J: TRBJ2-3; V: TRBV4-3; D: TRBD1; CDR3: CASSQRQGARTDTQYF; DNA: TGCGCCAGCAGCCAAAGACAGGGGGCGCGTACAGATACGCAGTATTTT
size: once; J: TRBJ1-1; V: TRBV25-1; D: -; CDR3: CASSETGRGTEAFF; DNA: TGTGCCAGCAGTGAAACAGGGAGGGGCACTGAAGCTTTCTTT
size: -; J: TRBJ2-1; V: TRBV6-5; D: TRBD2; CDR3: CASSYQRETEQFF; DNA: TGTGCCAGCAGTTACCAGCGGGAGACTGAGCAGTTCTTC
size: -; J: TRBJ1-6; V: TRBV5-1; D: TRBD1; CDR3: CASSQNEGASSPLHF; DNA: TGCGCCAGCAGTCAGAACGAGGGGGCGAGTTCACCCCTCCACTTT
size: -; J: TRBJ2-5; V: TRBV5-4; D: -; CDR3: CASSLGIRGRRVGETQYF; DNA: TGTGCCAGCAGCTTGGGAATCAGAGGAAGGCGGGTAGGGGAGACCCAGTACTTC
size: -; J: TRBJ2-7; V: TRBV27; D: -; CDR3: CASSSLPTTGPEQYF; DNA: TGTGCCAGCAGTTCACTCCCTACTACAGGGCCCGAGCAGTACTTC